This T cell receptor (beta chain) was recovered during a study of T-cell reconstitution after alpha-beta-depleted transplantation in children (dated by TCRdb to 2016 to 2018). Broadly, across the study: Using TCR repertoire profiling, the study followed T-cell immune reconstitution in a quantitative way in children after TCRalphabeta/CD19-depleted allogeneic hematopoietic cell transplantation.

Library prep was done by PCR. TCRdb shows the sequencer as Illumina HiSeq 2500. TCR libraries were prepared with molecular barcoding, using unique molecular identifiers to normalize TCRbeta repertoire quantification. TCRdb reanalyzed the raw reads on its own, using fastp at Q25 for trimming and MiXCR for clone calling, and kept in-frame beta chains. Every distinct CDR3 protein forms one entry, paired with its most common genes and DNA. The sample contains 150,000 to 200,000 distinct CDR3 sequences, around 7% of them found a single time. The ten largest clonotypes hold over 2.5% of the sample. Reading the germline V gene gives CDR1 MNHEY and CDR2 SVGAGI. The CDR3 runs 18 amino acids, cysteine and phenylalanine included. Just the 54-base CDR3 DNA is kept, in frame starting at base 1. Germline trimming: 2 bases from V, 0 bases from J; junction bases outside gene matches: 13. Notes on this clonotype: Its antigen remains undetermined. Base qualities are not provided; no much larger clone lies one nucleotide away.

This sample comprised PBMCs from the stem cell graft donor, obtained from the stem cell graft. The chain links TRBV6-5 with TRBJ2-7; 7 bases in the middle match TRBD1. This receptor was identified in a human donor who donated a stem cell graft to a child with Wiskott-Aldrich syndrome. CDR3 protein: CASSYLGPGTEASYEQYF. The sequenced DNA: TGTGCCAGCAGTTACCTAGGCCCCGGGACAGAAGCCTCCTACGAGCAGTACTTC.